The 15 T cell receptor beta chains below were found in one sample sequenced in a study of blood T cells in healthy people across ages. Then a second PCR, running roughly 7 to 11 cycles, was carried out with a sample-barcoded 5' primer and a J-beta primer mix. Via MiXCR, TCRdb re-called the 5' RACE reads, giving one row per CDR3 protein. The sample yields some 900,000 distinct CDR3 sequences, about 48% seen once. Sequencing was done on a sample of blood. All receptors derive from a man aged 30 to 45 in good health.

This rearrangement joins TRBV9 to TRBJ2-1, with 8 bases fitting TRBD2. The J call may be wrong; the DNA end is better matched by TRBJ2-7. This CDR3 has 15 amino acids. Germline V gene data show CDR1 as SGDLS and CDR2 as YYNGEE. The CDR3 DNA reads as TGTGCCAGCAGCGCTAGACTAGCGCTTTACAATGAGCAGTACTTC. Protein: CASSARLALYNEQYF.

V gene TRBV12-3 or TRBV12-4 combines with J gene TRBJ1-1; no clear D gene. The CDR3 extends over 13 amino acids. The V end lost 9 bases, the J end lost 4 bases, and 15 bases lay between the germline ends. CDR3: CARRFLVTTEAFF. The CDR3 DNA sequence: TGTGCCAGAAGGTTTCTGGTTACCACTGAAGCTTTCTTT.

This clonotype was counted between two and nine times. The chain is built from TRBV7-2 and TRBJ2-3; D unresolved. Trimming pared 5 bases from V and 3 bases from J, leaving 21 bases between. Germline assignment: CDR1 SGHTA and CDR2 FQGNSA. The CDR3 runs 17 residues. The CDR3 region has the DNA TGTGCCAGCAGCCCGGGTCGGCAGCCACCCAGGACAGATACGCAGTATTTT. This encodes CASSPGRQPPRTDTQYF.

This clonotype turned up a few times. The V gene is TRBV14, the J gene TRBJ2-3, with 9 nucleotides matching TRBD1. This CDR3 has 16 amino acids. Per the germline V gene, CDR1 is SGHDN and CDR2 is FVKESK. With V trimmed by 4 bases and J by 4 bases, 9 bases remained unmatched. The CDR3 loop reads CASSPAGQGGPDTQYF. The CDR3 nucleotides read TGTGCCAGCAGCCCGGCGGGACAGGGAGGCCCAGATACGCAGTATTTT.

The CDR3 region is CATSEPGGAEQPQHF. As DNA, the CDR3 is TGTGCCACCAGTGAACCAGGGGGCGCGGAGCAGCCCCAGCATTTT. The V call is TRBV24-1, the J call TRBJ1-5; 8 nucleotides align to TRBD1. Germline CDR1 reads KGHDR; CDR2 reads SFDVKD. Trimming took 4 bases from V and 7 from J; bases not matched to a gene: 8. CDR3 length: 15 residues.

The chain links TRBV20-1 to TRBJ2-4, with D perhaps matching TRBD1 or TRBD2 (6 bases each). With 5 bases removed from V and 2 bases from J, the gap between germline ends came to 19 bases. Germline V CDR1 and CDR2: DFQATT, SNEGSKA (reference sequence). The CDR3 extends over 16 amino acids. CDR3 region: CSAPLGGTGPKNIQYF. Written as DNA, the CDR3 is TGCAGTGCTCCCTTGGGGGGCACGGGGCCCAAAAACATTCAGTACTTC.

The chain combines TRBV12-3 or TRBV12-4 with TRBJ2-7; D tentatively reads TRBD1 or TRBD2 (7 bases each). Trimming took 6 bases from V and 2 from J, leaving 14 bases between them. This CDR3 spans 14 amino acids. CDR3 in DNA: TGTGCCAGCAGCTCAGGGGGGGGAGCCTACGAGCAGTACTTC. Protein sequence: CASSSGGGAYEQYF.

The chain recombines TRBV7-9 with TRBJ2-7; 7 nucleotides align to TRBD1. In germline, CDR1 is SEHNR, CDR2 FQNEAQ (reference sequence). The CDR3 is 16 residues long. V lost 2 bases and J lost 2; bases outside the gene matches: 9. CDR3 DNA sequence: TGTGCCAGCAGCTTAACCTGGGACAGCCTAACCTACGAGCAGTACTTC. Translating it yields CASSLTWDSLTYEQYF.

The rearrangement uses TRBV4-1 and TRBJ2-1; D gene uncertain. Looked up from germline, CDR1 is MGHRA and CDR2 is YSYEKL. The V gene lost 1 base and the J gene lost 3 bases, with 19 bases spanning the gap. The CDR3 is made up of 18 amino acids. CDR3 in DNA: TGCGCCAGCAGCCAAGCCTTTGAGAGAGGACCCTACTACAATGAGCAGTTCTTC. Protein sequence: CASSQAFERGPYYNEQFF.

This chain uses TRBV29-1 with TRBJ2-7; perhaps TRBD2 as D (6 bases). Germline V gene lookup returns CDR1 SQVTM and CDR2 ANQGSEA. Trimming cost V 0 bases and J 2 bases, with 14 bases left between them. This CDR3 comprises 15 residues. This chain's CDR3 is CSVEDRPGLTYEQYF. Written as DNA, the CDR3 is TGCAGCGTTGAAGATAGGCCAGGACTAACCTACGAGCAGTACTTC.

This clonotype was counted between two and nine times. The chain carries TRBV5-6 and TRBJ1-6; 7 positions agree with TRBD1. J gave up 8 bases and V 1 base, and 3 bases lay outside the gene matches. Germline loops: CDR1 SGHDT, CDR2 YYEEEE. The CDR3 is 14 residues long. CDR3 DNA: TGTGCCAGCAGCTTGAGCAGGGGGGATTCACCCCTCCACTTT. Its protein is CASSLSRGDSPLHF.

The table lists this clonotype with a few counts. The chain employs TRBV19 and TRBJ2-1; 9 bases map to TRBD1. Germline trimming cut 4 bases from V and 8 bases from J; bases unmatched to any gene: 9. CDR1 is LNHDA, CDR2 SQIVND, per germline (reference sequence). This CDR3 is 15 amino acids long. CDR3 nucleotides: TGTGCCAGTAGTACTGGACAGGGGTTATCGGATGAGCAGTTCTTC. This gives the protein CASSTGQGLSDEQFF.

This clonotype was observed a few times. The genes are TRBV7-9 and TRBJ1-2; D unclear. CDR3 length: 15 residues. Trimming took off 5 bases at V and 4 bases at J, with 17 bases between the two ends. The germline V gene encodes CDR1 SEHNR and CDR2 FQNEAQ (reference sequence). The CDR3 here is CASSRGEKASYGYTF. In nucleotides, the CDR3 is TGTGCCAGCAGCCGGGGAGAGAAGGCCTCCTATGGCTACACCTTC.

This clonotype was observed a few times. This sequence joins TRBV4-1 and TRBJ2-4; D is undetermined. Germline V gene lookup returns CDR1 MGHRA and CDR2 YSYEKL. This CDR3 has 14 residues. Trimming took 0 bases from V and 6 from J, leaving 9 bases between them. The CDR3 protein is CASSQEVQLNIQYF. CDR3 DNA sequence: TGCGCCAGCAGCCAAGAAGTACAGTTAAACATTCAGTACTTC.

The V gene is TRBV6-2 or TRBV6-3, the J gene TRBJ2-1; perhaps D is TRBD1 or TRBD2 (5 bases each). Germline CDR1 MNHEY, CDR2 SVGEGT. The CDR3 sequence is 15 residues long. V dropped 6 bases and J dropped 1 base, with 13 bases sitting between them. The CDR3 DNA is TGTGCCAGCAGGACCATGGGACGGTCCTACAATGAGCAGTTCTTC. It specifies CASRTMGRSYNEQFF.